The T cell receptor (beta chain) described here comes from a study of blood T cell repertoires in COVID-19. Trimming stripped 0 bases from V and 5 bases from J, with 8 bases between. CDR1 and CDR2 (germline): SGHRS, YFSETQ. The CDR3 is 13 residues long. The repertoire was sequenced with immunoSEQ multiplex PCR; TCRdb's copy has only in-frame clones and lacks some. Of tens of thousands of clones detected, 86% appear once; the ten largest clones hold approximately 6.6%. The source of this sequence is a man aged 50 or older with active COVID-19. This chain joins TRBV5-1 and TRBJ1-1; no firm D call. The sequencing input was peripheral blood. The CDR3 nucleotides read TGCGCCAGCAGCTTGGGGGAGTGGACTGAAGCTTTCTTT. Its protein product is CASSLGEWTEAFF.